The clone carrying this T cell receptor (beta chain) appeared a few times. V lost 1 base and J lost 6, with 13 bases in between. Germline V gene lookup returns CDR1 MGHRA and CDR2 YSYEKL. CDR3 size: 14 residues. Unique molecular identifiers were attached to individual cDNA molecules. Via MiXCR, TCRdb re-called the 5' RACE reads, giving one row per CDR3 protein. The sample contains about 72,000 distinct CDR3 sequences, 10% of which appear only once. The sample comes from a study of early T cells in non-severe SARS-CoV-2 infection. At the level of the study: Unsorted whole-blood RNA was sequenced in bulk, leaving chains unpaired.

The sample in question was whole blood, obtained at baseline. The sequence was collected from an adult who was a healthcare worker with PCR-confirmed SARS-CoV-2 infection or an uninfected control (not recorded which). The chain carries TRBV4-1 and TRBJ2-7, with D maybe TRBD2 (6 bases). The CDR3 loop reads CASSQVMRGREQYF. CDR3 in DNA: TGCGCCAGCAGCCAAGTCATGCGGGGTCGCGAGCAGTACTTC.